This T cell receptor (beta chain) was captured by sequencing in a study of human T cells and chemical hapten exposure. Study observations and caveats: Donors in the study had alopecia, meaning their immune response may differ from healthy people's.

Comment on this clonotype: What it binds is unknown.

What the library attached to individual cDNA molecules were unique molecular identifiers. TCRdb re-derived calls from the RACE reads in MiXCR, one entry per CDR3 protein. Of 300,000 to 450,000 distinct CDR3 sequences in the sample, about 5% were seen once. The trim removed 6 bases at V and 2 bases at J, leaving 14 bases unmatched. The CDR3 totals 19 residues. CDR1 is ENHRY and CDR2 is SYGVKD in the germline V gene. As to time point: pre-sensitization, week 0. Treatment reported: therapeutic diphenylcyclopropenone sensitization with weekly scalp DPC. This TCR was sampled from a woman under 30 with alopecia areata. Some clones in this sample may be carry-over from other donors' samples. The sequencing used whole blood, collected in connection with sensitization to the hapten diphenylcyclopropenone (DPC). The chain carries TRBV10-3 and TRBJ2-6; 9 bases fit TRBD1. CDR3 in amino acids: CAISSSGTGMSAGANVLTF. The CDR3 nucleotides read TGTGCCATCAGCTCTTCCGGGACAGGGATGTCGGCTGGGGCCAACGTCCTGACTTTC.